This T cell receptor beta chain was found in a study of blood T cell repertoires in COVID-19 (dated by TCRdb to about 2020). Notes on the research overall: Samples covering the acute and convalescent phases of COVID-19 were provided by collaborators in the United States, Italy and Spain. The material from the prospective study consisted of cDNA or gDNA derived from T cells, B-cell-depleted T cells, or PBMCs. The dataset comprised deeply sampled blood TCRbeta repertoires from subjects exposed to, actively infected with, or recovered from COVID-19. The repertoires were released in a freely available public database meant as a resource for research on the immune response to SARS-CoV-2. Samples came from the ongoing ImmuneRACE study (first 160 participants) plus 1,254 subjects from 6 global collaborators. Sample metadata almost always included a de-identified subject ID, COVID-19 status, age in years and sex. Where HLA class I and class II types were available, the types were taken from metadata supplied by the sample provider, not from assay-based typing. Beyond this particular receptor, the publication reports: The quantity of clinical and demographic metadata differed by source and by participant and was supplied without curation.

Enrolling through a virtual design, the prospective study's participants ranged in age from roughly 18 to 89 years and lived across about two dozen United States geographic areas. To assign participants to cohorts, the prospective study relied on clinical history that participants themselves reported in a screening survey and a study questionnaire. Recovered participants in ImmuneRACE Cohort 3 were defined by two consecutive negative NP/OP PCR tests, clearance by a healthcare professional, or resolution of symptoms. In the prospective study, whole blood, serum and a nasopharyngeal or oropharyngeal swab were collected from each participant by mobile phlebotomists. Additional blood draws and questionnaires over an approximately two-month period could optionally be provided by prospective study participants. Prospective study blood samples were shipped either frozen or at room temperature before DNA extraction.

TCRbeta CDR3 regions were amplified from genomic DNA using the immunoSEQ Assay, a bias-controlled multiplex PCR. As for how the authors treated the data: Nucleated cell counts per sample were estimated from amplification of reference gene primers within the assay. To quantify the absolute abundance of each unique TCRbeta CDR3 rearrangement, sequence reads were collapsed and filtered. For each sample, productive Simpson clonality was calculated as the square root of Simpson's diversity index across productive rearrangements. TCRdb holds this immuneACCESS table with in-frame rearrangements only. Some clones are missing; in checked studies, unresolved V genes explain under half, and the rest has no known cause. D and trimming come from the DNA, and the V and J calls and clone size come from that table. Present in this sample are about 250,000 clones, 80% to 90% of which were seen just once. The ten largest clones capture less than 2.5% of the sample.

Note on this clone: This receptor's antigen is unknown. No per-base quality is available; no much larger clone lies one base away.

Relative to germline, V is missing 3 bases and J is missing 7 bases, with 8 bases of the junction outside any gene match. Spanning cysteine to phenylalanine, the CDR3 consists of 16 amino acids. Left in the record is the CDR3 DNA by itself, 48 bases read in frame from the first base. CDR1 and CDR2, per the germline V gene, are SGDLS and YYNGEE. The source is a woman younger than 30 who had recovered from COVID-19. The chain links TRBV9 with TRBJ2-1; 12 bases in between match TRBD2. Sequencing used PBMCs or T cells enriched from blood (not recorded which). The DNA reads TGTGCCAGCAGCGCCCCTAGCGGGGGGGGCAGGAATGAGCAGTTCTTC. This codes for CASSAPSGGGRNEQFF.